This T cell receptor beta chain was observed in a study of shared clonotypes between healthy human individuals. Findings of the study overall: Clonotype sharing across a few donors was observed for around 5% of naive CD4 clonotypes. Generation probabilities were higher for clonotypes shared across all four sorted-subset donors than for unshared ones. In general, naive subsets displayed greater estimated richness than memory subsets did. The study's rarefaction showed incomplete sorted-subset sequencing despite large depth.

Only in-frame clones appear in the TCRdb table, and some are missing; sequencing was by immunoSEQ multiplex PCR. The table includes roughly 1,100,000 clones, 70% to 80% detected once. Germline V CDR1 and CDR2: SGHNT, YYREEE (reference sequence). The CDR3 contains 15 residues. V dropped 4 bases and J dropped 9 bases, with 23 bases sitting between them. Remarks on this clone: Antigen unknown.

The TCR originated in a young man in good health. The source material was memory CD4+ T cells sorted from blood. Subset: CD45RA-negative fraction. The chain has TRBV5-4 and TRBJ2-7, with D maybe TRBD1 (6 bases). For the CDR3, the DNA is TGTGCCAGCAGCACCACAGGGATGGGGCCGGTGGTGCAGTACTTC. The encoded protein is CASSTTGMGPVVQYF.